The rows below give T cell receptor beta chains drawn from one sample of a study of blood T cell repertoires in COVID-19. The method was immunoSEQ multiplex PCR; TCRdb's version includes in-frame clones alone and lacks a portion of them. Of about 120,000 clones in the sample, 90% were seen once. Sequencing was carried out using peripheral blood. The receptor set was obtained from a man aged 55 to 69 with COVID-19, enrolled during active disease. Each CDR3 is given without its conserved first and last residue.

14	TRBV11-2	ASSQGQFRNTGELF
12	TRBV7-8	ASSLAGRDQPQH
15	TRBV11-2	ASSLALLAGKLNEQF
12	TRBV23-1	ASSQTTASYEQY
12	TRBV7-2	ASSFDSPGNTIY
12	TRBV15	ATSREGYNQPQH
17	TRBV11-2	ASSFTSGRASGVIETQY
12	TRBV2	ASSLAGLAYEQY
11	TRBV11-2	ASSFSEQETQY
16	TRBV18	ASSPRGSVLSGANVLT
11	TRBV29-1	SVKAGRFDEQY
12	TRBV28	ASSPQSGANVLT
12	TRBV3-1/TRBV3-2	AGSLRDRERGYT
12	TRBV9	ASSVKLGPDTQY
18	TRBV18	ASSYAKVTGTYSGANVLT
13	TRBV11-3	ASSLEGGRVTEAF
13	TRBV5-6	ASSSYEGKSTEAF
17	TRBV10-1	ASSESASGRAYNTGELF
10	TRBV5-4	ASAQGANEQF
13	TRBV19	ASSPRTSGYYEQY
13	TRBV28	ASSPHRGNYNEQF
12	TRBV7-9	ASSLWVQGNGYT
10	TRBV6-2/TRBV6-3	ASSRGRGEAF
11	TRBV28	ACGQGRNYGYT
12	TRBV28	ASRPPGQGNEQY
11	TRBV7-2	ASSLDSGSPLH
11	TRBV5-1	ASTLSGSGEQF
11	TRBV7-9	ASSMDRGETQY
13	TRBV27	ASSFPGQRNEKLF
12	TRBV19	ASSWVAGEDEQF
10	TRBV9	ASSGPSDTQY
11	TRBV9	ASTAVSTDTQY
11	TRBV29-1	SVVLLNTGELF
15	TRBV7-7	ASSLALSGSSYNEQF
12	TRBV18	ASSAGVRAYEQY
12	TRBV5-1	ASSPGTGKNIQY
15	TRBV5-1	ASSRTSGRAGTGELF
11	TRBV14	ASSRDSNQPQH
16	TRBV19	ASSIFSQGSSGANVLT
12	TRBV29-1	SVRTGLNTGELF
11	TRBV29-1	SYWAGMNTEAF
14	TRBV24-1	ATSSVSASSYNEQF
14	TRBV5-1	ASSLGDRGTYNEQF